This section outlines one T cell receptor beta chain sequence together with its context. Its antigen is unknown. The iRepertoire nested amplicon-rescue multiplex PCR amplified TCR alpha and beta CDR3s from RNA. TCRdb called the multiplex PCR reads again in MiXCR, with one record for every CDR3 protein. This table holds 300,000 to 450,000 distinct CDR3 sequences, around 38% found once. The CDR3 sequence is 14 residues long. The germline V gene encodes CDR1 DFQATT and CDR2 SNEGSKA (reference sequence). The V segment lost 4 bases and the J segment 2 bases; nucleotides outside the gene matches: 6. The data originate from a study of glioma-infiltrating T cells. About the study: WHO grade II oligodendrogliomas or astrocytomas, plus non-recurrent WHO grade IV glioblastomas, were sampled. Dexamethasone exposure before glioma surgery was limited to six or fewer days. Target coverage was about 4- to 10-fold for roughly one million blood T cells.

The study, taken as a whole, reports: A blood CDR3 motif signature was depleted in highly divergent patients.

The chain uses TRBV20-1 and TRBJ2-7, with 9 bases fitting TRBD2. The sample taken for sequencing was glioma tissue, nonneoplastic brain tissue, or PBMCs (not recorded which). The source of this sequence is a human donor with low-grade glioma or glioblastoma, undergoing nonglioma brain surgery, or in good health (not recorded which). CDR3 DNA sequence: TGCAGTGCTATAAAGACTAGCGGAGCCTACGAGCAGTACTTC. This sequence encodes CSAIKTSGAYEQYF.